This T cell receptor beta chain appears in the sequencing data of a study of cytomegalovirus exposure and HLA in healthy donors. Whole-study results and caveats: Near-uniform donor sequencing depth was presumed by presence/absence analyses.

Regarding this clone: Its matching antigen is unknown. The sample holds other DNA sequences that translate to the same CDR3.

Germline V gene sequence: CDR1 SGHRS, CDR2 YFSETQ. This CDR3 is built from 14 residues. The V end lost 1 base, the J end lost 1 base, and 8 bases lay between the germline ends. The PCR employed 60 Vbeta primers together with 13 Jbeta primers. Assay used: immunoSEQ multiplex PCR; TCRdb lists only in-frame clones, some missing. The data show about 160,000 clones, around 85% seen once. The sequence came from a man aged 45-60 years in good health and CMV-seropositive. Sequences were obtained from PBMCs. This rearrangement joins TRBV5-1 to TRBJ1-1; D unclear. CDR3 coding DNA: TGCGCCAGCAGCTTGAGTCCAGGGAACACTGAAGCTTTCTTT. This codes for CASSLSPGNTEAFF.